Listed below are T cell receptor beta chains from one sample, sequenced in a study of blood T cells in healthy people across ages. TCRdb passed the 5' RACE reads through MiXCR, listing each CDR3 protein once. Here the sample spans 800,000 to 950,000 distinct CDR3 sequences, 25% to 35% being singletons. Another study also made use of these data, one on T cells of mothers and their children.

Sequenced sample: blood. The receptors shown here come from a woman in her forties in good health. The CDR3 runs from the conserved cysteine through the conserved F or W. A D gene is named only where the DNA matches it firmly. The size field is filled for only some rows; it gives once, few, many or a size class.

J gene: TRBJ2-2
V gene: TRBV11-2
clone size: -
D gene: TRBD1
CDR3 protein: CASSLVQGARTGELFF
CDR3 DNA: TGTGCCAGCAGCTTAGTGCAGGGGGCGCGAACCGGGGAGCTGTTTTTT

J gene: TRBJ2-3
V gene: TRBV7-9
clone size: -
D gene: TRBD1
CDR3 protein: CASSYPGDRSTDTQYF
CDR3 DNA: TGTGCCAGCAGCTACCCTGGGGACAGAAGCACAGATACGCAGTATTTT

J gene: TRBJ1-5
V gene: TRBV28
clone size: few
D gene: -
CDR3 protein: CASSLRVPNQPQHF
CDR3 DNA: TGTGCCAGCAGTTTGAGGGTCCCTAATCAGCCCCAGCATTTT

J gene: TRBJ2-3
V gene: TRBV7-2
clone size: -
D gene: -
CDR3 protein: CASSLLFGGAGTDTQYF
CDR3 DNA: TGTGCCAGCAGCTTACTATTCGGAGGGGCCGGCACAGATACGCAGTATTTT

J gene: TRBJ1-1
V gene: TRBV5-1
clone size: few
D gene: -
CDR3 protein: CASSLVGEPNTEAFF
CDR3 DNA: TGCGCCAGCAGCTTGGTGGGGGAGCCGAACACTGAAGCTTTCTTT

J gene: TRBJ1-2
V gene: TRBV4-1
clone size: -
D gene: -
CDR3 protein: CAGSQDRRGYTF
CDR3 DNA: TGCGCCGGCAGCCAAGATCGAAGGGGCTACACCTTC

J gene: TRBJ2-5
V gene: TRBV6-2/TRBV6-3
clone size: few
D gene: TRBD2
CDR3 protein: CASHSGEGGETQYF
CDR3 DNA: TGTGCCAGCCATAGCGGGGAGGGTGGAGAGACCCAGTACTTC

J gene: TRBJ2-7
V gene: TRBV5-1
clone size: few
D gene: -
CDR3 protein: CASSSWEDNEQYF
CDR3 DNA: TGCGCCAGCAGCTCCTGGGAAGATAATGAGCAGTACTTC

J gene: TRBJ2-3
V gene: TRBV20-1
clone size: few
D gene: -
CDR3 protein: CSASGRDPFSTDTQYF
CDR3 DNA: TGCAGTGCTAGCGGCAGGGACCCTTTTAGCACAGATACGCAGTATTTT

J gene: TRBJ2-2
V gene: TRBV7-2
clone size: -
D gene: -
CDR3 protein: CAGSLGGGGELFF
CDR3 DNA: TGTGCCGGCAGCTTAGGTGGTGGCGGGGAGCTGTTTTTT

J gene: TRBJ1-2
V gene: TRBV15
clone size: few
D gene: -
CDR3 protein: CATSDARAEWFRGGYTF
CDR3 DNA: TGCGCCACCAGCGACGCTCGGGCCGAGTGGTTTAGGGGTGGCTACACCTTC

J gene: TRBJ2-6
V gene: TRBV4-2
clone size: -
D gene: -
CDR3 protein: CASSQEIATSSGANVLTF
CDR3 DNA: TGTGCCAGCAGCCAAGAAATTGCGACATCCTCTGGGGCCAACGTCCTGACTTTC

J gene: TRBJ2-7
V gene: TRBV15
clone size: many
D gene: TRBD1
CDR3 protein: CATSRDVDRGYEQYF
CDR3 DNA: TGTGCCACCAGCAGAGATGTGGACAGGGGCTACGAGCAGTACTTC

J gene: TRBJ1-5
V gene: TRBV5-1
clone size: many
D gene: -
CDR3 protein: CASSVDRLQPQHF
CDR3 DNA: TGCGCCAGCAGCGTCGACAGGTTACAGCCCCAGCATTTT

J gene: TRBJ1-4
V gene: TRBV5-8
clone size: -
D gene: -
CDR3 protein: CASAVRGWSEKLFF
CDR3 DNA: TGTGCCAGCGCGGTTAGGGGGTGGAGTGAAAAACTGTTTTTT

J gene: TRBJ2-3
V gene: TRBV29-1
clone size: many
D gene: TRBD2
CDR3 protein: CSVEGAGGSTDTQYF
CDR3 DNA: TGCAGCGTTGAGGGGGCGGGGGGGAGCACAGATACGCAGTATTTT

J gene: TRBJ2-1
V gene: TRBV14
clone size: -
D gene: -
CDR3 protein: CASSQDGQRRNEQFF
CDR3 DNA: TGTGCCAGCAGCCAAGATGGCCAGCGGCGTAATGAGCAGTTCTTC

J gene: TRBJ2-6
V gene: TRBV27
clone size: -
D gene: -
CDR3 protein: CASSPITGPGTNVLTF
CDR3 DNA: TGTGCCAGCAGCCCGATTACAGGGCCCGGGACCAACGTCCTGACTTTC

J gene: TRBJ2-1
V gene: TRBV12-3/TRBV12-4
clone size: -
D gene: -
CDR3 protein: CASSRTTRLNNEQFF
CDR3 DNA: TGTGCCAGCAGTCGGACTACCAGACTAAACAATGAGCAGTTCTTC

J gene: TRBJ2-3
V gene: TRBV14
clone size: -
D gene: -
CDR3 protein: CASSSSGGLPSTDTQYF
CDR3 DNA: TGTGCCAGCAGCTCCTCTGGAGGCCTCCCGAGCACAGATACGCAGTATTTT

J gene: TRBJ2-5
V gene: TRBV7-2
clone size: few
D gene: -
CDR3 protein: CAGSLYGSETQYF
CDR3 DNA: TGTGCCGGCAGCTTATACGGTTCAGAGACCCAGTACTTC

J gene: TRBJ1-2
V gene: TRBV7-2
clone size: few
D gene: TRBD1
CDR3 protein: CASSRPQGYNGYTF
CDR3 DNA: TGTGCCAGCAGCAGACCACAGGGGTACAATGGCTACACCTTC

J gene: TRBJ1-2
V gene: TRBV5-1
clone size: -
D gene: -
CDR3 protein: CASSLASGHYGYTF
CDR3 DNA: TGCGCCAGCAGCTTGGCCTCGGGGCACTATGGCTACACCTTC

J gene: TRBJ2-7
V gene: TRBV4-3
clone size: many
D gene: -
CDR3 protein: CASSQDSASSYEQYF
CDR3 DNA: TGCGCCAGCAGCCAAGATTCGGCCAGCTCCTACGAGCAGTACTTC

J gene: TRBJ2-3
V gene: TRBV24-1
clone size: -
D gene: -
CDR3 protein: CATSARGATDTQYF
CDR3 DNA: TGTGCCACCAGTGCCCGGGGAGCGACAGATACGCAGTATTTT

J gene: TRBJ1-4
V gene: TRBV6-6
clone size: -
D gene: -
CDR3 protein: CASRHYLADRSNEKLFF
CDR3 DNA: TGTGCCAGCAGACATTACCTGGCAGACCGATCTAATGAAAAACTGTTTTTT

J gene: TRBJ2-1
V gene: TRBV4-3
clone size: many
D gene: TRBD2
CDR3 protein: CASSQATGLAGVNNEQFF
CDR3 DNA: TGCGCCAGCAGCCAAGCTACGGGTCTAGCGGGGGTGAACAATGAGCAGTTCTTC

J gene: TRBJ1-5
V gene: TRBV9
clone size: few
D gene: -
CDR3 protein: CASSVEGGTTQPQHF
CDR3 DNA: TGTGCCAGCAGCGTAGAGGGAGGGACAACTCAGCCCCAGCATTTT

J gene: TRBJ2-3
V gene: TRBV9
clone size: -
D gene: TRBD2
CDR3 protein: CASSVESSGGTDTQYF
CDR3 DNA: TGTGCCAGCAGCGTAGAGTCCAGCGGGGGCACAGATACGCAGTATTTT

J gene: TRBJ2-1
V gene: TRBV7-9
clone size: -
D gene: TRBD2
CDR3 protein: CASSSTLAGDLSSYNEQFF
CDR3 DNA: TGTGCCAGCAGCTCCACATTAGCGGGGGACCTAAGCTCCTACAATGAGCAGTTCTTC

J gene: TRBJ2-3
V gene: TRBV14
clone size: -
D gene: -
CDR3 protein: CASSQGDMEWADTQYF
CDR3 DNA: TGTGCCAGCAGCCAAGGCGACATGGAGTGGGCAGATACGCAGTATTTT

J gene: TRBJ2-1
V gene: TRBV5-1
clone size: few
D gene: -
CDR3 protein: CASSANRADNEQFF
CDR3 DNA: TGCGCCAGCAGCGCGAACAGGGCCGACAATGAGCAGTTCTTC

J gene: TRBJ1-2
V gene: TRBV29-1
clone size: many
D gene: -
CDR3 protein: CSVGTTPSGGYTF
CDR3 DNA: TGCAGCGTAGGGACGACCCCCTCGGGAGGCTACACCTTC

J gene: TRBJ1-5
V gene: TRBV28
clone size: few
D gene: TRBD1
CDR3 protein: CASSPARGQGGYGNQPQHF
CDR3 DNA: TGTGCCAGCAGTCCGGCCCGGGGACAGGGGGGGTATGGCAATCAGCCCCAGCATTTT

J gene: TRBJ2-5
V gene: TRBV9
clone size: many
D gene: -
CDR3 protein: CASTLETQYF
CDR3 DNA: TGTGCCAGCACCTTAGAGACCCAGTACTTC

J gene: TRBJ2-3
V gene: TRBV6-4
clone size: -
D gene: TRBD2
CDR3 protein: CASSDRAGGTDTQYF
CDR3 DNA: TGTGCCAGCAGTGACCGAGCGGGGGGCACAGATACGCAGTATTTT

J gene: TRBJ2-7
V gene: TRBV29-1
clone size: many
D gene: TRBD1
CDR3 protein: CSVHRGPYEQYF
CDR3 DNA: TGCAGCGTACACAGGGGCCCCTACGAGCAGTACTTC

J gene: TRBJ1-6
V gene: TRBV20-1
clone size: many
D gene: TRBD1
CDR3 protein: CSAGTGENSPLHF
CDR3 DNA: TGCAGTGCCGGGACAGGGGAGAATTCACCCCTCCACTTT

J gene: TRBJ2-1
V gene: TRBV18
clone size: few
D gene: TRBD2
CDR3 protein: CASSQSSGGFPYNEQFF
CDR3 DNA: TGTGCCAGCTCACAGTCTAGCGGGGGGTTTCCCTACAATGAGCAGTTCTTC

J gene: TRBJ2-7
V gene: TRBV27
clone size: once
D gene: TRBD2
CDR3 protein: CASRTSTSYEQYF
CDR3 DNA: TGTGCCAGCAGGACTAGCACATCCTACGAGCAGTACTTC

J gene: TRBJ2-5
V gene: TRBV3-1
clone size: -
D gene: -
CDR3 protein: CASSRQGGSGGSYQGTQYF
CDR3 DNA: TGTGCCAGCAGCCGGCAGGGGGGCAGCGGGGGCTCGTACCAAGGGACCCAGTACTTC

J gene: TRBJ2-7
V gene: TRBV20-1
clone size: -
D gene: TRBD1
CDR3 protein: CSAAGTGLSYEQYF
CDR3 DNA: TGCAGTGCTGCCGGGACAGGTTTATCCTACGAGCAGTACTTC

J gene: TRBJ2-7
V gene: TRBV28
clone size: many
D gene: TRBD1
CDR3 protein: CASSSGQGLYEQYF
CDR3 DNA: TGTGCCAGCAGCTCCGGACAGGGGTTATACGAGCAGTACTTC

J gene: TRBJ2-7
V gene: TRBV7-6
clone size: many
D gene: TRBD1
CDR3 protein: CARRTGGIHEQYF
CDR3 DNA: TGTGCCAGGAGGACAGGGGGCATCCACGAGCAGTACTTC

J gene: TRBJ1-1
V gene: TRBV5-1
clone size: many
D gene: -
CDR3 protein: CASSLGQVEAFF
CDR3 DNA: TGCGCCAGCAGCTTGGGCCAGGTTGAAGCTTTCTTT

J gene: TRBJ2-5
V gene: TRBV19
clone size: many
D gene: TRBD2
CDR3 protein: CASSRLLGTSNFQETQYF
CDR3 DNA: TGTGCCAGTAGTCGGCTCCTCGGGACTAGCAATTTTCAAGAGACCCAGTACTTC